The clone carrying this T cell receptor (beta chain) was counted only a few times. Its target is not known. Libraries were made from TCR beta cDNA, and they carried unique molecular identifiers. TCRdb processed the PCR reads anew with MiXCR; each CDR3 protein has one entry. The table records more than 500,000 distinct CDR3 sequences, 34% of them present only once. The CDR3 runs 13 residues. Germline V CDR1 and CDR2: SQVTM, ANQGSEA. Between the trimmed V and J ends, which lost 8 bases and 0 bases, there was a span of 12 bases. This sample is part of a study of post-analysis software for immune sequencing data. Broader study findings: Same-batch samples co-clustered strongly by F measure. Five TRBV segments appeared more often in patients than in controls, and TRBV5-6, TRBV5-1 and TRBV20-1 were among these.

The chain uses TRBV29-1 and TRBJ2-3; a weak D match, TRBD2 (6 bases). The sequence came from a girl under 18 with multiple sclerosis. Sequences were obtained from blood. CDR3: CSTGSGSTDTQYF. The CDR3 DNA is TGCAGCACTGGAAGCGGGAGCACAGATACGCAGTATTTT.